The source of this T cell receptor (beta chain) is a study of patients and donors after allogeneic stem cell transplantation. MiXCR, run by TCRdb on the RT-PCR reads, gives a single entry per CDR3 protein. The sample records about 160,000 distinct CDR3 sequences, roughly 22% being singletons. Germline CDR1 reads SEHNR; CDR2 reads FQNEAQ (reference sequence). The CDR3 sequence is 15 residues long. J lost 3 bases, V lost 4 bases, and 5 bases had no gene match. The chain joins TRBV7-9 to TRBJ2-5; 10 bases agree with TRBD2. The sequence derives from a human donor who was either an allogeneic HSCT recipient or a stem cell or donor lymphocyte infusion donor (not recorded which). It is not recorded whose cells these are; they may come from a transplant donor. The sample comprised blood, either unsorted or a sorted T cell fraction (not recorded which). CDR3 sequence (DNA): TGTGCCAGCAGCTACAGCGGGAGGGCCGAAGAGACCCAGTACTTC. Translating it yields CASSYSGRAEETQYF.